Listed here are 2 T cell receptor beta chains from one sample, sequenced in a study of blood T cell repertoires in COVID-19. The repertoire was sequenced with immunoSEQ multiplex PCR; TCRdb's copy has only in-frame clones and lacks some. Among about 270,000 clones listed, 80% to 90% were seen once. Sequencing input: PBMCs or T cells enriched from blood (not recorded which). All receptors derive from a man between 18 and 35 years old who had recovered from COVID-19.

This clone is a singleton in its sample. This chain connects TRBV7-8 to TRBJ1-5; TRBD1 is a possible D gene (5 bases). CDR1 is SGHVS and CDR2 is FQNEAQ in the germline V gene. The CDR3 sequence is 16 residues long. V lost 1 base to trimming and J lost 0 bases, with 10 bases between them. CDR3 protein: CASSLEGIYSNQPQHF. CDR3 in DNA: TGTGCCAGCAGCTTAGAGGGGATTTATAGCAATCAGCCCCAGCATTTT.

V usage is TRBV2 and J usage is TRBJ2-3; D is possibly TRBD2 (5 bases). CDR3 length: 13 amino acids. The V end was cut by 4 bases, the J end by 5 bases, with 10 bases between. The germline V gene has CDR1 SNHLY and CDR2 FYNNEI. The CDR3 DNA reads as TGTGCCAGCAGTGGACTATCGGGAGATACGCAGTATTTT. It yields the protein CASSGLSGDTQYF.